These T cell receptor beta chains were read from a single sample in a study of identical twins. MiXCR was run by TCRdb on the 5' RACE reads, yielding one entry per CDR3 protein. The profile shows 1.5 million to 2 million distinct CDR3 sequences, around a third of them singletons. Sequenced input: cord blood. The source is a newborn girl in good health. Each CDR3 is given with its conserved first and last residue. A D gene is named only where the DNA matches it firmly. Clone size is given for some rows only: seen once, a few or many times, or a class if the clone is expanded.

v_call: TRBV28
d_call: -
clone_size: -
j_call: TRBJ2-7
cdr3_nt: TGTGCCAGCAGTTTATACAGGCCTCGCTACGAGCAGTACTTC
cdr3_aa: CASSLYRPRYEQYF

v_call: TRBV12-3/TRBV12-4
d_call: TRBD2
clone_size: -
j_call: TRBJ2-3
cdr3_nt: TGTGCCAGCAGTTTCCCTGGCGGGAGGGGAGATATGCAATATTTT
cdr3_aa: CASSFPGGRGDMQYF

v_call: TRBV4-2
d_call: TRBD1
clone_size: -
j_call: TRBJ1-4
cdr3_nt: TGTGCCAGCAGCCAACCGCAGGGGGCGCGTGAAAAACTGTTTTTT
cdr3_aa: CASSQPQGAREKLFF

v_call: TRBV15
d_call: -
clone_size: few
j_call: TRBJ2-3
cdr3_nt: TGTGCCACCAGCAAACAACGAGGACAGAATACGCAGTATTTT
cdr3_aa: CATSKQRGQNTQYF

v_call: TRBV12-3/TRBV12-4
d_call: TRBD2
clone_size: many
j_call: TRBJ2-4
cdr3_nt: TGTGCCAGCAGTTTAGGCAGCGGGAGATACATTCAGTACTTC
cdr3_aa: CASSLGSGRYIQYF

v_call: TRBV20-1
d_call: -
clone_size: -
j_call: TRBJ2-1
cdr3_nt: TGCAGTGCTAGAGGGGAGACCGTCTCCTACAATGAGCAGTTCTTC
cdr3_aa: CSARGETVSYNEQFF

v_call: TRBV12-3/TRBV12-4
d_call: TRBD2
clone_size: -
j_call: TRBJ2-1
cdr3_nt: TGTGCCAGCAGTTTATTCTGGCTAGCGGGAGAGGGGGTCTACAATGAGCAGTTCTTC
cdr3_aa: CASSLFWLAGEGVYNEQFF

v_call: TRBV7-9
d_call: -
clone_size: -
j_call: TRBJ2-7
cdr3_nt: TGTGCCAGCGGCTTAGAGGGTACGTCGGAGCAGTACTTC
cdr3_aa: CASGLEGTSEQYF

v_call: TRBV11-2
d_call: TRBD2
clone_size: few
j_call: TRBJ2-3
cdr3_nt: TGTGCCAGCAGCTTCGGGGGCGGGAGGGCCATCGATACGCAGTATTTT
cdr3_aa: CASSFGGGRAIDTQYF

v_call: TRBV12-3/TRBV12-4
d_call: -
clone_size: -
j_call: TRBJ2-7
cdr3_nt: TGTGCCAGCAGTTTAGGGGCTAGCGCTATCTACGAGCAGTACTTC
cdr3_aa: CASSLGASAIYEQYF

v_call: TRBV20-1
d_call: -
clone_size: -
j_call: TRBJ2-7
cdr3_nt: TGCAGTGGATGCCAGGCAAGCTCCTACGAGCAGTACTTC
cdr3_aa: CSGCQASSYEQYF

v_call: TRBV7-9
d_call: -
clone_size: few
j_call: TRBJ2-5
cdr3_nt: TGTGCCAGCAGTATCCCTCAACAAGAGGCCCAGTACTTC
cdr3_aa: CASSIPQQEAQYF

v_call: TRBV2
d_call: -
clone_size: -
j_call: TRBJ2-3
cdr3_nt: TGTGCCAGCAGTGAATTATACTATAGGGAGACAGATACGCAGTATTTT
cdr3_aa: CASSELYYRETDTQYF

v_call: TRBV7-9
d_call: TRBD1
clone_size: -
j_call: TRBJ1-4
cdr3_nt: TGTGCCAGCAGCATCATGACAGGGAAGGAGGAAAAACTGTTTTTT
cdr3_aa: CASSIMTGKEEKLFF

v_call: TRBV7-2
d_call: -
clone_size: -
j_call: TRBJ1-4
cdr3_nt: TGTGCCAGCAGCTTAGGGAGTCAGTGGAAGACTAATGAAAAACTGTTTTTT
cdr3_aa: CASSLGSQWKTNEKLFF

v_call: TRBV28
d_call: -
clone_size: -
j_call: TRBJ1-2
cdr3_nt: TGTGCCAGCAAAACTCCCTTGGAGATATATGGCTACACCTTC
cdr3_aa: CASKTPLEIYGYTF

v_call: TRBV9
d_call: -
clone_size: -
j_call: TRBJ1-5
cdr3_nt: TGTGCCAGCAGCGTAGGTAACAGGGCTCGGCAGCCCCAGCATTTT
cdr3_aa: CASSVGNRARQPQHF

v_call: TRBV4-2
d_call: TRBD2
clone_size: -
j_call: TRBJ2-7
cdr3_nt: TGTGCCAGCAGCCAATTTAGCGGGACCTCCTACGAGCAGTACTTC
cdr3_aa: CASSQFSGTSYEQYF

v_call: TRBV5-1
d_call: -
clone_size: few
j_call: TRBJ2-1
cdr3_nt: TGCGCCAGCAGCTTGGCAGGGAAATCTAACAATGAGCAGTTCTTC
cdr3_aa: CASSLAGKSNNEQFF

v_call: TRBV20-1
d_call: TRBD1
clone_size: -
j_call: TRBJ1-2
cdr3_nt: TGCAGTGCTAGCCTACAGGGGCCGAACTATGGCTACACCTTC
cdr3_aa: CSASLQGPNYGYTF

v_call: TRBV10-3
d_call: -
clone_size: many
j_call: TRBJ2-7
cdr3_nt: TGTGCCATCAGTCCACTCCCAATATGGGGGAGCTCCTACGAGCAGTACTTC
cdr3_aa: CAISPLPIWGSSYEQYF

v_call: TRBV5-4
d_call: -
clone_size: -
j_call: TRBJ2-1
cdr3_nt: TGTGCCAGCAGCCCCCGGGACAACAATGAGCAGTTCTTC
cdr3_aa: CASSPRDNNEQFF

v_call: TRBV3-1
d_call: TRBD2
clone_size: many
j_call: TRBJ2-5
cdr3_nt: TGTGCCAGCATCGGGCGGGGGACTTACCAAGAGACCCAGTACTTC
cdr3_aa: CASIGRGTYQETQYF

v_call: TRBV20-1
d_call: TRBD2
clone_size: many
j_call: TRBJ2-1
cdr3_nt: TGCAGTGCCCAGACTAGCGGGGGGGCCAATGAGCAGTTCTTC
cdr3_aa: CSAQTSGGANEQFF

v_call: TRBV7-2
d_call: -
clone_size: -
j_call: TRBJ2-1
cdr3_nt: TGTGCCAGCAGCTCACAAACAGGACGGTACAATGAGCAGTTCTTC
cdr3_aa: CASSSQTGRYNEQFF

v_call: TRBV6-1
d_call: -
clone_size: -
j_call: TRBJ1-1
cdr3_nt: TGTGCCAGCAGTGAGGTTCCGCTTAACACTGAAGCTTTCTTT
cdr3_aa: CASSEVPLNTEAFF

v_call: TRBV3-1
d_call: -
clone_size: -
j_call: TRBJ2-7
cdr3_nt: TGTGCCAGCAGCCACCGACAGGGGAGGGACGAGCAGTACTTC
cdr3_aa: CASSHRQGRDEQYF

v_call: TRBV19
d_call: TRBD2
clone_size: -
j_call: TRBJ2-1
cdr3_nt: TGTGCCAGTAGTATCGGACTAGCGGGAGGGCCCAGCGGCAATGAGCAGTTCTTC
cdr3_aa: CASSIGLAGGPSGNEQFF

v_call: TRBV20-1
d_call: TRBD1
clone_size: -
j_call: TRBJ2-7
cdr3_nt: TGCAGTGCTAGAGCCGGACAGGCCTACGAGCAGTACTTC
cdr3_aa: CSARAGQAYEQYF

v_call: TRBV4-2
d_call: -
clone_size: -
j_call: TRBJ1-5
cdr3_nt: TGTGCCAGCAGCCAAGACAGGGTAAGGGCTGGGGATCAGCCCCAGCATTTT
cdr3_aa: CASSQDRVRAGDQPQHF

v_call: TRBV7-2
d_call: -
clone_size: -
j_call: TRBJ1-1
cdr3_nt: TGTGCCAGCAGCTTAGTGCTAGCAGGGTACAACACTGAAGCTTTCTTT
cdr3_aa: CASSLVLAGYNTEAFF

v_call: TRBV15
d_call: TRBD2
clone_size: -
j_call: TRBJ2-7
cdr3_nt: TGTGCCACCAGCAGGGGACTAGCGGGAGACGGGCAGTACTTC
cdr3_aa: CATSRGLAGDGQYF

v_call: TRBV7-7
d_call: TRBD2
clone_size: -
j_call: TRBJ2-3
cdr3_nt: TGTGCTAGCAGCTTAGTTCCTAGCGGGAGTTTCACAGATACGCAGTATTTT
cdr3_aa: CASSLVPSGSFTDTQYF

v_call: TRBV20-1
d_call: -
clone_size: -
j_call: TRBJ1-2
cdr3_nt: TGCAGTGCTGCGCAGGGGTCCTCTAACTATGGCTACACCTTC
cdr3_aa: CSAAQGSSNYGYTF

v_call: TRBV15
d_call: -
clone_size: -
j_call: TRBJ2-7
cdr3_nt: TGTGCCAGCAGCGTAGATCAGGAGAGCTACGAGCAGTACTTC
cdr3_aa: CASSVDQESYEQYF

v_call: TRBV13
d_call: -
clone_size: -
j_call: TRBJ1-2
cdr3_nt: TGTGCCAGCATCGGGGTGGCTGCAGGGCACTATGGCTACACCTTC
cdr3_aa: CASIGVAAGHYGYTF

v_call: TRBV29-1
d_call: TRBD2
clone_size: few
j_call: TRBJ2-7
cdr3_nt: TGCAGCGTTGAAGGGATTAGCGGGGGCTCCTACGAGCAGTACTTC
cdr3_aa: CSVEGISGGSYEQYF

v_call: TRBV28
d_call: -
clone_size: -
j_call: TRBJ1-1
cdr3_nt: TGTGCCAGCAGTTTAGACCACGAAGCTTTCTTT
cdr3_aa: CASSLDHEAFF

v_call: TRBV13
d_call: TRBD2
clone_size: few
j_call: TRBJ2-1
cdr3_nt: TGTGCCAGCAGCTTCATCCGGGACTACCCTTACAATGAGCAGTTCTTC
cdr3_aa: CASSFIRDYPYNEQFF

v_call: TRBV7-9
d_call: TRBD2
clone_size: few
j_call: TRBJ2-1
cdr3_nt: TGTGCCAGCACCCCGACTAGCGGGGGAACCTACAATGAGCAGTTCTTC
cdr3_aa: CASTPTSGGTYNEQFF